This T cell receptor beta chain was captured in a study of vaccination and CD4 T cells after COVID-19. Study background: Two Hispanic individuals were among six male and four female convalescent patients. Post-vaccine sampling followed dose two by a median approximately 70 days (range 14 to 241).

Sample treatment: approximately nine-day PBMC culture with coronavirus spike peptide pools or control peptides (ViraFEST assay). ViraFEST expanded antigen-specific T cells with peptide pools, then sequenced TCRs. Germline lookup yields CDR1 SNHLY and CDR2 FYNNEI. The CDR3 length is 17 residues. The V segment lost 7 bases and the J segment 1 base; nucleotides outside the gene matches: 9. With the Oncomine TCR Beta short-read assay, DNA from cultured CD4+ T cells was sequenced. Investigators obtained genomic DNA by extraction from cultured CD4+ T cells. MiXCR, applied by TCRdb to the PCR reads, yields one record per CDR3 protein. Found here are 10,000 to 15,000 distinct CDR3 sequences, 45% to 70% of them singletons; the top ten hold over 14%. As concerns this clonotype: The antigen is unknown.

The TCR comes from a human donor who had recovered from COVID-19. Sequences were obtained from CD4+ T cells from blood, cultured in vitro. The J gene is TRBJ1-6, the V gene TRBV2, with TRBD1 matching 8 bases. The CDR3 DNA reads TGTGCCAGCACCGGGGGACAGGCAGCATCCTATAATTCACCCCTCCACTTT. This translates into CASTGGQAASYNSPLHF.